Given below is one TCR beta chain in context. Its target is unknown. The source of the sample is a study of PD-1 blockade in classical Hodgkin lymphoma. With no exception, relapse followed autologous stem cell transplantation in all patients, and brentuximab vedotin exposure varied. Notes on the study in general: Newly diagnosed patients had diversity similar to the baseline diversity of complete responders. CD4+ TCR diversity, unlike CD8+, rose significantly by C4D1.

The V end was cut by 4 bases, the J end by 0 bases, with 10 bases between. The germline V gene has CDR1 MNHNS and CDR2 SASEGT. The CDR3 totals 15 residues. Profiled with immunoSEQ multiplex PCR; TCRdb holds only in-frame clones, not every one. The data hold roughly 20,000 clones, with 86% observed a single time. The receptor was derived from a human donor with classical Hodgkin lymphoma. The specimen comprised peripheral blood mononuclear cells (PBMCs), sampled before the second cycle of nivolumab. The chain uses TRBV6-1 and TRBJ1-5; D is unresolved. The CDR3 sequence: CASSGGGFSNQPQHF. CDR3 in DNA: TGTGCCAGCAGTGGAGGTGGGTTTAGCAATCAGCCCCAGCATTTT.